The present T cell receptor beta chain was sequenced within a study of blood T cells in healthy people across ages. Study-level findings and limits: Researchers said unsorted PBMCs prevented a conclusive naive versus antigen-experienced comparison. In the absence of known donor CMV status, changes in expanded clonotypes were possibly confounded. Per million T cells, TCR beta diversity dropped about linearly as age rose.

A remark on this clonotype: Antigen unknown.

The total RNA that was extracted per sample amounted to at least 5 micrograms. Germline V gene sequence: CDR1 SGDLS, CDR2 YYNGEE. Losses at the gene ends were 2 bases for V and 9 bases for J; bases not matched to a gene: 7. The CDR3 is 14 amino acids. The use of a sample-barcoded 5' primer and a J-beta primer mix characterized a second PCR of 7 to 11 cycles. TCRdb used MiXCR to reprocess the 5' RACE reads, holding one entry per CDR3 protein. This table has 1.5 million to 2 million distinct CDR3 sequences, around 42% appearing once. This clonotype originated in a human donor in good health. This sequence joins TRBV9 and TRBJ2-1; 8 positions agree with TRBD2. Sequencing was performed on blood. In DNA form, the CDR3 reads TGTGCCAGCAGCGTGGACCAACTAGCGGTTGAGCAGTTCTTC. Translation: CASSVDQLAVEQFF.